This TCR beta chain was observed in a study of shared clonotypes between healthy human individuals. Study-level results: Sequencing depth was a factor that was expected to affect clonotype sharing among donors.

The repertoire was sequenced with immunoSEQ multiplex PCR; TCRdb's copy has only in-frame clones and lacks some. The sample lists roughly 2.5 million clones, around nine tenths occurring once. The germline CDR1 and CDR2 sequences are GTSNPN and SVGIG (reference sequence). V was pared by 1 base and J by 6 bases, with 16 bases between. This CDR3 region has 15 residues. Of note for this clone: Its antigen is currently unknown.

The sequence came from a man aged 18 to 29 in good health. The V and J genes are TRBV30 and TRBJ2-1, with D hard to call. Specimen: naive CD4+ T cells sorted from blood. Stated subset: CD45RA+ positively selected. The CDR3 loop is CAWSAERPSVNEQFF. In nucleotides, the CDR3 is TGTGCCTGGAGTGCGGAGCGTCCCTCGGTCAATGAGCAGTTCTTC.